Following are 14 T cell receptor beta chains from one sample sequenced in a study of blood T cell repertoires in COVID-19. Data came from immunoSEQ multiplex PCR; TCRdb stores just in-frame clones and leaves some out. The repertoire holds fewer than 450,000 clones, with roughly 91% as singletons. The sequenced material came from PBMCs or T cells enriched from blood (not recorded which). The receptors were sampled from a man between 18 and 35 years old who had recovered from COVID-19.

The chain has TRBV5-1 and TRBJ1-1; D perhaps matches TRBD1 (5 bases). The V gene's germline CDR1 is SGHRS and CDR2 YFSETQ. Trimming took 4 bases from V and 1 from J, leaving 11 bases between them. The CDR3 extends over 14 amino acids. The CDR3 here is CASSTPGGNTEAFF. The DNA of the CDR3 is TGCGCCAGCAGCACACCCGGGGGGAACACTGAAGCTTTCTTT.

The chain combines TRBV25-1 with TRBJ2-1, with TRBD1 matching over 9 bases. The V gene end was trimmed by 6 bases and the J gene end by 7 bases; junction bases not matched to a gene: 4. The CDR3 has 13 amino acids. In germline, CDR1 is MGHDK, CDR2 SYGVNS. The CDR3 loop is CASRQGAYNEQFF. The CDR3 nucleotides read TGTGCCAGCAGACAGGGGGCGTATAATGAGCAGTTCTTC.

In its sample, this clone was seen a few times. V and J are TRBV19 and TRBJ2-2, with 7 bases aligning to TRBD1. The CDR3 is made up of 17 amino acids. CDR1 is LNHDA and CDR2 is SQIVND in the germline V gene (reference sequence). With 4 bases clipped from V and 2 bases from J, the junction kept 10 bases outside the gene matches. The CDR3 DNA is TGTGCCAGTAGTACCGGACCGGGACAGCAAAACACCGGGGAGCTGTTTTTT. Amino acid sequence: CASSTGPGQQNTGELFF.

This chain uses TRBV5-1 with TRBJ2-2, with no clear D. In germline, CDR1 is SGHRS, CDR2 YFSETQ. Trimming took 4 bases from V and 5 from J, leaving 15 bases between them. This CDR3 region has 15 residues. Here the CDR3 DNA reads TGCGCCAGCAGCCTTGACGGTGAGAGGACCGGGGAGCTGTTTTTT. Protein: CASSLDGERTGELFF.

The V gene is TRBV6-5, the J gene TRBJ2-3; weak D call: TRBD2 (7 bases). The CDR3 contains 15 residues. Trimming removed 6 bases from V and 0 bases from J, with 13 bases in between. The germline gives CDR1 MNHEY, CDR2 SVGAGI. CDR3 nucleotide sequence: TGTGCCAGCAGCCGCGGGGGCAGAAGCACAGATACGCAGTATTTT. This translates into CASSRGGRSTDTQYF.

The CDR3 DNA reads TGTGCCACCAGTGCGGGACTAGCGGATAACTACGAGCAGTACTTC. Its translation: CATSAGLADNYEQYF. The rearrangement joins TRBV24-1 to TRBJ2-7; 11 nucleotides line up with TRBD2. J was trimmed by 3 bases and V by 5 bases; bases with no gene match: 5. Germline CDR1 KGHDR, CDR2 SFDVKD. The CDR3 is 15 amino acids.

The J gene is TRBJ2-7, the V gene TRBV7-8; D gene unclear. The V end lost 1 base, the J end lost 2 bases, and 6 bases lay between the germline ends. CDR1 is SGHVS and CDR2 is FQNEAQ in the germline V gene. The CDR3 runs 13 residues. The CDR3 region has the DNA TGTGCCAGCAGCTTAGATCGGGCCTACGAGCAGTACTTC. Translation gives CASSLDRAYEQYF.

The genes are TRBV2 and TRBJ1-1, with 11 bases identical to TRBD1. V was pared by 9 bases and J by 4 bases, with 10 bases of the junction left unmatched. The CDR3 covers 15 residues. Germline CDR1 is SNHLY and CDR2 is FYNNEI. CDR3 protein: CASIRDRGSSTEAFF. DNA of the CDR3: TGTGCCAGTATCCGGGACAGGGGGTCCAGCACTGAAGCTTTCTTT. Looking up the rest from reference TRBV2 and TRBJ1-1 gives the full variable domain: EPEVTQTPSHQVTQMGQEVILRCVPISNHLYFYWYRQILGQKVEFLVSFYNNEISEKSEIFDDQFSVERPDGSNFTLKIRSTKLEDSAMYFCASIRDRGSSTEAFFGQGTRLTVV.

The V and J genes are TRBV20-1 and TRBJ2-1; D not resolved. Germline V gene lookup returns CDR1 DFQATT and CDR2 SNEGSKA (reference sequence). The CDR3 is made up of 13 amino acids. V lost 3 bases, J lost 3 bases, and 9 bases lay in between. The DNA for the CDR3 is TGCAGTGCTAGTCGCGCTAACTACAATGAGCAGTTCTTC. Its protein is CSASRANYNEQFF.

The rearrangement joins TRBV12-3 or TRBV12-4 to TRBJ1-1; D gene unclear. The CDR3 is made up of 13 amino acids. Trimming left V 1 base short and J 3 bases short, with 6 bases between. The DNA for the CDR3 is TGTGCCAGCAGTTTAGACGGGTACACTGAAGCTTTCTTT. The encoded protein is CASSLDGYTEAFF.

The CDR3 sequence is CSASRGSATGELFF. DNA of the CDR3: TGCAGTGCTAGTAGGGGGTCTGCGACCGGGGAGCTGTTTTTT. The genes are TRBV20-1 and TRBJ2-2, with a possible D match to TRBD1 (6 bases). V lost 3 bases to trimming and J lost 5 bases, with 13 bases between them. The CDR3 covers 14 residues. Germline V lookup: CDR1 DFQATT, CDR2 SNEGSKA (reference sequence).

The chain carries TRBV30 and TRBJ2-1, with TRBD2 as a possible D gene (6 bases). The germline V gene has CDR1 GTSNPN and CDR2 SVGIG (reference sequence). The CDR3 length is 14 residues. Trimming stripped 5 bases from V and 6 bases from J, with 17 bases between. The CDR3: CAWQGLSFRNEQFF. The DNA for the CDR3 is TGTGCCTGGCAGGGACTTTCGTTCCGCAATGAGCAGTTCTTC.

The chain carries TRBV2 and TRBJ2-5, with D uncertain. CDR1 is SNHLY, CDR2 FYNNEI, per germline. Trimming cost V 4 bases and J 3 bases, with 3 bases left between them. This CDR3 is 11 amino acids long. The CDR3 here is CASSVKETQYF. CDR3 DNA: TGTGCCAGCAGTGTCAAAGAGACCCAGTACTTC. Supplemented by reference TRBV2 and TRBJ2-5, the full variable domain reads EPEVTQTPSHQVTQMGQEVILRCVPISNHLYFYWYRQILGQKVEFLVSFYNNEISEKSEIFDDQFSVERPDGSNFTLKIRSTKLEDSAMYFCASSVKETQYFGPGTRLLVL.

In DNA, the CDR3 is TGTGCCAGCAGTTACTCGAGGAGAAAGGCTGAAGCTTTCTTT. This codes for CASSYSRRKAEAFF. This chain uses TRBV6-5 with TRBJ1-1; no reliable D call. Between the trimmed V and J ends, which lost 0 bases and 6 bases, there was a span of 11 bases. Looked up from germline, CDR1 is MNHEY and CDR2 is SVGAGI. The CDR3 has 14 residues.